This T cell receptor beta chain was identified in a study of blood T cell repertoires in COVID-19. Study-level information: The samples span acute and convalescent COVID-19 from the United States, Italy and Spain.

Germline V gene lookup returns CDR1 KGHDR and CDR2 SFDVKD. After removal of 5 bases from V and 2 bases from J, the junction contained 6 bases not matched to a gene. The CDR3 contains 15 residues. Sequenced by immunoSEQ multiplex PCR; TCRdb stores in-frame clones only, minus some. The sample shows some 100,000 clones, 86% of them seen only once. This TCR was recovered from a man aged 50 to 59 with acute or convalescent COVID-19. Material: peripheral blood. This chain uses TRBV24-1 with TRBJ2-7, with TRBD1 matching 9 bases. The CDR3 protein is CATSGGGQGTYEQYF. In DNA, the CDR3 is TGTGCCACCAGTGGAGGGGGACAGGGCACCTACGAGCAGTACTTC.